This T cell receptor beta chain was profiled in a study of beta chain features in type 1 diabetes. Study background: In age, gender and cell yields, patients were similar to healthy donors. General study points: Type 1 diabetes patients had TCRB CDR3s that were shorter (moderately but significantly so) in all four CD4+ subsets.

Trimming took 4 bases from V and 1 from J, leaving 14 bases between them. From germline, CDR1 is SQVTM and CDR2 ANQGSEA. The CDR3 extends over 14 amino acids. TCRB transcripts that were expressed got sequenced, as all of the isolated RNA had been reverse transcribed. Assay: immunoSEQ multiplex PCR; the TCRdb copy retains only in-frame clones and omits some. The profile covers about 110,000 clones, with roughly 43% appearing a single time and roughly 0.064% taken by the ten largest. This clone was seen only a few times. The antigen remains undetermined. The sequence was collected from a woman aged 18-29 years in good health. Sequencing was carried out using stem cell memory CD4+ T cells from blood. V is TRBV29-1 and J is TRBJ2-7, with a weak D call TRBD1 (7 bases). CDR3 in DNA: TGCAGCGTTGGGAGGGACAGCATATCCTACGAGCAGTACTTC. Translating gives CSVGRDSISYEQYF.